The rows below give T cell receptor beta chains drawn from one sample of a study of blood T cells in healthy people across ages. TCRdb used MiXCR to reprocess the 5' RACE reads, holding one entry per CDR3 protein. The table has 650,000 to 900,000 distinct CDR3 sequences, around two thirds seen once. The sample comprised blood. All receptors come from a man aged 25 to 40 in good health. CDR3s include the opening cysteine and the closing phenylalanine or tryptophan. The D gene is left open where the match is weak. Clone size is stated in some rows and not others, as once, few, many or a class when expanded.

d_gene,j_gene,abundance,v_gene,CDR3aa,CDR3nt
NA,TRBJ2-7,few,TRBV13,CASSLVDSSYEQYF,TGTGCCAGCAGCTTAGTGGACAGTTCCTACGAGCAGTACTTC
TRBD1,TRBJ1-6,NA,TRBV5-1,CASSMGQGLDSPLHF,TGCGCCAGCAGCATGGGACAGGGACTCGATTCACCCCTCCACTTT
NA,TRBJ2-4,NA,TRBV12-3/TRBV12-4,CASSPGSLRAKNIQYF,TGTGCCAGCAGCCCAGGCTCCCTTAGAGCCAAAAACATTCAGTACTTC
TRBD1,TRBJ2-1,NA,TRBV7-2,CASSSGQGLNNEQFF,TGTGCCAGCAGCTCCGGACAGGGTTTAAACAATGAGCAGTTCTTC
NA,TRBJ1-5,NA,TRBV28,CASSFYRHQPQHF,TGTGCCAGCAGTTTTTACCGTCATCAGCCCCAGCATTTT
TRBD1,TRBJ2-5,NA,TRBV20-1,CSAPGQGSDEQYF,TGCAGCGCTCCGGGACAGGGATCCGATGAGCAGTACTTC
NA,TRBJ1-2,NA,TRBV6-6,CASSPGQSNYGYTF,TGTGCCAGCAGCCCCGGGCAGAGCAACTATGGCTACACCTTC
NA,TRBJ2-3,once,TRBV6-5,CASKTQTRTSTDTQYF,TGTGCCAGCAAAACCCAGACCCGGACTAGCACAGATACGCAGTATTTT
NA,TRBJ2-7,once,TRBV15,CATRRTNYEQYF,TGTGCCACCAGGCGGACCAATTACGAGCAGTACTTC
NA,TRBJ2-5,NA,TRBV29-1,CSVPVGTGQETQYF,TGCAGCGTACCGGTGGGAACAGGACAAGAGACCCAGTACTTC
TRBD2,TRBJ2-2,NA,TRBV2,CASTRGGSGELFF,TGTGCCAGCACCCGGGGGGGGTCCGGGGAGCTGTTTTTT
TRBD1,TRBJ2-4,NA,TRBV25-1,CVSSDRDRGREQYF,TGTGTCAGCAGTGATCGGGACAGGGGTCGGGAGCAGTACTTC
NA,TRBJ2-7,NA,TRBV29-1,CSAGNDYEQYF,TGCAGCGCCGGAAATGACTACGAGCAGTACTTC
TRBD1,TRBJ2-7,NA,TRBV4-3,CASSQGDRVTYEQYF,TGCGCCAGCAGCCAAGGGGACAGGGTAACCTACGAGCAGTACTTC
NA,TRBJ2-7,NA,TRBV7-2,CASSLGGGTVSYEQYF,TGTGCCAGCAGCTTAGGAGGCGGGACAGTCTCCTACGAGCAGTACTTC
NA,TRBJ1-6,NA,TRBV7-2,CASSLAPRSNSPLHF,TGTGCCAGCAGCTTAGCGCCGCGGAGTAATTCACCCCTCCACTTT
TRBD2,TRBJ2-1,few,TRBV7-9,CASSRSGGHNEQFF,TGTGCCAGCAGCCGCAGCGGGGGTCACAATGAGCAGTTCTTC
TRBD2,TRBJ2-3,NA,TRBV9,CASSPSGGTSIDTQYF,TGTGCCAGCAGCCCATCAGGAGGGACTAGCATAGATACGCAGTATTTT
NA,TRBJ1-6,NA,TRBV30,CAWSVQADKPLHF,TGTGCCTGGAGTGTTCAGGCGGATAAACCCCTCCACTTT
NA,TRBJ1-1,NA,TRBV6-2/TRBV6-3,CASRTGQSEAFF,TGTGCCAGCAGAACTGGACAGTCTGAAGCTTTCTTT
TRBD1,TRBJ2-1,once,TRBV4-2,CASSQLKQGHGEQFF,TGTGCCAGCAGCCAATTAAAACAGGGGCATGGTGAGCAGTTCTTC
TRBD1,TRBJ1-5,NA,TRBV6-1,CASCRDRGRLGNQPQHF,TGTGCCAGCTGCCGGGACAGGGGGCGGTTAGGCAATCAGCCCCAGCATTTT
NA,TRBJ2-5,few,TRBV27,CASTTTGRYSGETQYF,TGTGCCAGCACCACTACGGGACGCTACAGTGGGGAGACCCAGTACTTC
TRBD2,TRBJ2-7,few,TRBV12-3/TRBV12-4,CASSQPGTTYEQYF,TGTGCCAGCAGCCAACCTGGGACTACCTACGAGCAGTACTTC
NA,TRBJ1-1,NA,TRBV10-3,CAISEIGGTEAFF,TGTGCCATCAGTGAGATCGGGGGGACTGAAGCTTTCTTT
NA,TRBJ1-5,few,TRBV27,CASSLLRGGQPQHF,TGTGCCAGCAGTTTACTCAGGGGTGGACAGCCCCAGCATTTT
TRBD2,TRBJ2-5,NA,TRBV7-2,CAGSLGTSGVRETQYF,TGTGCCGGCAGCTTAGGGACTAGCGGGGTGAGGGAGACCCAGTACTTC
NA,TRBJ2-6,NA,TRBV29-1,CSVKQGSGANVLTF,TGCAGCGTGAAACAGGGCTCTGGGGCCAACGTCCTGACTTTC
NA,TRBJ2-3,NA,TRBV20-1,CSATGMPEDTQYF,TGCAGTGCGACGGGGATGCCTGAAGATACGCAGTATTTT
NA,TRBJ2-7,few,TRBV29-1,CSVPGTRGSYEQYF,TGCAGCGTGCCCGGGACCCGTGGGTCCTACGAGCAGTACTTC
NA,TRBJ2-1,NA,TRBV20-1,CSAGGGANNEQFF,TGCAGTGCGGGTGGGGGGGCCAACAATGAGCAGTTCTTC
NA,TRBJ1-5,NA,TRBV28,CASSPDRPQHF,TGTGCCAGCAGTCCGGACAGGCCCCAGCATTTT
NA,TRBJ1-6,NA,TRBV7-2,CASSHPGDGSPLHF,TGTGCCAGCAGCCATCCCGGGGACGGTTCACCCCTCCACTTT
NA,TRBJ1-2,NA,TRBV12-3/TRBV12-4,CASSLYTF,TGTGCCAGCAGCCTTTACACCTTC
TRBD1,TRBJ1-2,NA,TRBV5-1,CASSPSTGNNYGYTF,TGCGCCAGCAGCCCCTCGACAGGGAACAACTATGGCTACACCTTC
NA,TRBJ2-2,NA,TRBV7-8,CASSYSSGTTFATGELFF,TGTGCCAGCAGCTATTCCTCCGGGACAACCTTCGCGACCGGGGAGCTGTTTTTT
NA,TRBJ2-1,NA,TRBV3-1,CASSQRFGHNEQFF,TGTGCCAGCAGCCAACGTTTCGGACACAATGAGCAGTTCTTC
TRBD2,TRBJ2-7,NA,TRBV4-3,CASSQGTAGGSEQYF,TGCGCCAGCAGCCAAGGTACAGCGGGGGGCTCCGAGCAGTACTTC
NA,TRBJ2-7,NA,TRBV6-2/TRBV6-3,CASRVEGTPSYEQYF,TGTGCCAGCCGCGTGGAGGGGACCCCCTCCTACGAGCAGTACTTC
NA,TRBJ2-1,NA,TRBV12-3/TRBV12-4,CASSLGQGGTYNEQFF,TGTGCCAGCAGTTTAGGCCAAGGGGGGACCTACAATGAGCAGTTCTTC
NA,TRBJ1-4,NA,TRBV4-2,CASSQEAEKLFF,TGTGCCAGCAGCCAAGAGGCTGAAAAACTGTTTTTT
NA,TRBJ2-3,NA,TRBV9,CASSVGSGTATDTQYF,TGTGCCAGCAGCGTAGGTAGTGGGACCGCTACGGATACGCAGTATTTT
TRBD2,TRBJ2-4,NA,TRBV7-2,CASSYTSEGKDVQYF,TGTGCCAGCAGCTATACTAGCGAGGGGAAGGACGTTCAGTACTTC
NA,TRBJ2-5,NA,TRBV6-2/TRBV6-3,CASLLTPLRETQYF,TGTGCCAGCCTTTTGACACCACTTCGAGAGACCCAGTACTTC
TRBD2,TRBJ2-5,NA,TRBV20-1,CSAERGGLQTQYF,TGCAGTGCCGAGCGGGGGGGCCTTCAGACCCAGTACTTC
NA,TRBJ1-1,NA,TRBV30,CAWTYTEAFF,TGTGCCTGGACTTACACTGAAGCTTTCTTT
TRBD1,TRBJ1-2,NA,TRBV11-2,CAGSQTGTRYGYTF,TGTGCCGGCAGCCAGACAGGGACCCGCTATGGCTACACCTTC
NA,TRBJ1-2,NA,TRBV4-3,CASSQTGTANYGYTF,TGCGCCAGCAGCCAAACCGGGACGGCTAACTATGGCTACACCTTC
NA,TRBJ2-5,NA,TRBV9,CASGPGTGVDEQYF,TGTGCCAGCGGACCCGGGACTGGCGTCGATGAGCAGTACTTC
TRBD2,TRBJ2-7,NA,TRBV28,CASSLRGLREGYEQYF,TGTGCCAGCAGCCTAAGGGGCCTCAGGGAGGGCTACGAGCAGTACTTC
NA,TRBJ2-7,once,TRBV20-1,CSAGGTADYEQYF,TGCAGTGCGGGGGGGACAGCCGACTACGAGCAGTACTTC
TRBD1,TRBJ1-2,few,TRBV29-1,CSVATTGVDYGYTF,TGCAGCGTTGCCACTACAGGGGTTGACTATGGCTACACCTTC
NA,TRBJ1-4,NA,TRBV29-1,CSGGTATNEKLFF,TGCAGCGGCGGGACGGCAACGAATGAAAAACTGTTTTTT
NA,TRBJ2-6,NA,TRBV28,CASSFHGRGSSGANVLTF,TGTGCCAGCAGTTTCCATGGGCGGGGTAGCTCTGGGGCCAACGTCCTGACTTTC
TRBD1,TRBJ2-7,NA,TRBV5-1,CASSGGQGRTYEQYF,TGCGCCAGCAGCGGAGGACAGGGAAGGACCTACGAGCAGTACTTC
NA,TRBJ2-3,NA,TRBV27,CASSLIGHTQYF,TGTGCCAGCAGTTTAATAGGCCATACGCAGTATTTT
NA,TRBJ2-5,NA,TRBV11-2,CASSLAAGYLETQYF,TGTGCCAGCAGCTTAGCTGCGGGGTACTTGGAGACCCAGTACTTC